In this sample, the clone carrying this T cell receptor (beta chain) turned up a few times. No antigen is known for it. These data come from a study of spatial heterogeneity in lung cancer. Whole-study results and caveats: Counts that tracked tumor mutation counts were those of expanded intratumoral alpha and beta TCRs.

Time point noted: sample taken at primary tumor resection. Each molecule of TCR cDNA was tagged with one unique molecular identifier. MiXCR was run by TCRdb on the 5' RACE reads, yielding one entry per CDR3 protein. The data show fewer than 4,500 distinct CDR3 sequences, about a third seen once. The V gene lost 2 bases and the J gene lost 1 base, with 6 bases spanning the gap. This CDR3 region has 15 residues. The sequence was obtained from a female donor with early-stage non-small cell lung cancer. The sequenced sample was lung tumor tissue, obtained at surgery. The chain is built from TRBV12-3 or TRBV12-4 and TRBJ2-6; a weak D match, TRBD1 (5 bases). In DNA, the CDR3 is TGTGCCAGCAGTTTAAGGGGATCTGGGGCCAACGTCCTGACTTTC. Residues: CASSLRGSGANVLTF.